What follows is one TCR beta chain and its context. Other DNA sequences in the sample encode the same CDR3. The germline gives CDR1 SGHAT, CDR2 FQNNGV. Trimming shortened V by 3 bases and J by 5 bases, and 8 bases separated the two germline ends. The CDR3 contains 14 residues. The record originates from a study of blood T cell repertoires in COVID-19. Turning to the study itself: Nucleic acid was either cDNA or gDNA, and it came from T cells, B-cell-depleted T cells, or PBMCs.

Authors' analysis steps: Reference gene primers were amplified, and this amplification served to estimate nucleated cell counts. Profiled with immunoSEQ multiplex PCR; TCRdb holds only in-frame clones, not every one. The D gene and trimming were derived from the DNA, and the V and J assignments and clone size from that table. The profile shows roughly 180,000 clones, under 85% of them singletons. The TCR originated in an older man with COVID-19, enrolled during active disease. The chain joins TRBV11-2 to TRBJ1-6; D remains unclear. The specimen was peripheral blood. The CDR3 region has the DNA TGTGCCAGCAGCTTTCGCACAGATAATTCACCCCTCCACTTT. This translates into CASSFRTDNSPLHF. Together with reference TRBV11-2 and TRBJ1-6, the CDR3 gives the full variable domain: EAGVAQSPRYKIIEKRQSVAFWCNPISGHATLYWYQQILGQGPKLLIQFQNNGVVDDSQLPKDRFSAERLKGVDSTLKIQPAKLEDSAVYLCASSFRTDNSPLHFGNGTRLTVT.